This entry lists 7 T cell receptor beta chains sequenced from one sample in a study of blood T cell repertoires in COVID-19. Method: immunoSEQ multiplex PCR; TCRdb's copy keeps in-frame clones and lacks some. The table has about 190,000 clones, more than 70% seen once; the top ten hold approximately 5%. Sequencing input: PBMCs or T cells enriched from blood (not recorded which). These receptors came from a man between 35 and 55 years old with acute COVID-19.

The chain has TRBV19 and TRBJ2-7; the D gene is possibly TRBD2 (5 bases). Trimming cost V 3 bases and J 5 bases, with 11 bases left between them. There are 13 residues in the CDR3. Germline-derived CDR1 and CDR2 are LNHDA and SQIVND (reference sequence). In DNA, the CDR3 is TGTGCCAGTAGTATTTTTCTAGCCGACGAGCAGTACTTC. Translated: CASSIFLADEQYF.

The chain recombines TRBV6-5 with TRBJ1-3; possible D gene TRBD1, 5 bases. This CDR3 is 14 amino acids long. CDR1 and CDR2 from the germline V gene are MNHEY and SVGAGI. The V gene lost 5 bases and the J gene lost 0 bases, with 8 bases spanning the gap. DNA for the CDR3: TGTGCCAGCAGTCGGGGGAACTCTGGAAACACCATATATTTT. Residues: CASSRGNSGNTIYF.

V gene TRBV10-3 combines with J gene TRBJ2-3, with 9 nucleotides matching TRBD2. The J segment lost 0 bases and the V segment lost 10 bases, leaving 5 bases of the junction unmatched. Germline loops: CDR1 ENHRY, CDR2 SYGVKD. The CDR3 sequence is 14 residues long. This CDR3 is CASRLADSTDTQYF. As DNA, the CDR3 is TGTGCCAGCCGACTAGCGGACAGCACAGATACGCAGTATTTT.

In its sample, this clone was seen a few times. The V and J genes are TRBV19 and TRBJ2-1; TRBD2 matches at 7 bases. V trimming: 7 bases; J trimming: 10 bases; junction bases outside the gene matches: 16. Germline loops: CDR1 LNHDA, CDR2 SQIVND (reference sequence). CDR3 length equals 15 residues. CDR3 amino acids: CASTPWEGIHGEQFF. As DNA, the CDR3 is TGTGCCAGTACCCCTTGGGAGGGAATACATGGGGAGCAGTTCTTC. Complete variable domain (other parts from reference TRBV19 and TRBJ2-1): DGGITQSPKYLFRKEGQNVTLSCEQNLNHDAMYWYRQDPGQGLRLIYYSQIVNDFQKGDIAEGYSVSREKKESFPLTVTSAQKNPTAFYLCASTPWEGIHGEQFFGPGTRLTVL.

This chain uses TRBV18 with TRBJ1-3, with 9 bases aligning to TRBD1. V lost 1 base and J lost 1; bases outside the gene matches: 2. The CDR3 length is 16 residues. Germline values: CDR1 KGHSH, CDR2 LQKENI. CDR3 bases: TGTGCCAGCTCACCACGGGACAGGGTTTCTGGAAACACCATATATTTT. Translation: CASSPRDRVSGNTIYF.

This clone has just one count. The chain couples TRBV5-1 to TRBJ2-1; a weak D match, TRBD2 (5 bases). The CDR3 runs 20 residues. V lost 0 bases to trimming and J lost 0 bases, with 22 bases between them. Germline CDR1 reads SGHRS; CDR2 reads YFSETQ. CDR3 bases: TGCGCCAGCAGCTTGGTATCAGTTGGGAGCGCCCTAAGCTCCTACAATGAGCAGTTCTTC. Translation: CASSLVSVGSALSSYNEQFF.

The gene calls are TRBV9 and TRBJ2-5, with 9 bases matching TRBD2. The CDR3 totals 15 residues. Germline trimming cut 2 bases from V and 1 base from J; bases unmatched to any gene: 3. CDR1 SGDLS and CDR2 YYNGEE come from the germline V gene. CDR3 nucleotides: TGTGCCAGCAGCGTGACTAGCGGAGTCCAAGAGACCCAGTACTTC. The encoded protein is CASSVTSGVQETQYF.